These T cell receptor beta chains were read from a single sample in a study of vaccination effects on CD4 cells after COVID-19. For these receptors, no antigen is known. Some clones are missing from TCRdb's copy, which holds only in-frame ones; the method was immunoSEQ multiplex PCR. This sample has approximately 47,000 clones; 76% occur once, and the top ten carry 12%. The sample was CD4+ T cells from PBMCs cultured without peptide, taken before COVID-19 vaccination. All receptors derive from a human donor who had a prior SARS-CoV-2 infection. The CDR3 runs from the conserved cysteine through the conserved F or W. D genes are given only for firm matches. For some rows the clone size is stated as once, few or many, or as a class when expanded; others skip it.

j_call,v_call,clone_size,d_call,cdr3_aa,cdr3_nt
TRBJ1-1,TRBV30,-,-,CAWSVQSNTEAFF,TGTGCCTGGAGTGTACAATCGAACACTGAAGCTTTCTTT
TRBJ2-1,TRBV2,-,TRBD2,CASSATSGGYNEQFF,TGTGCCAGCAGCGCTACTAGCGGGGGGTACAATGAGCAGTTCTTC
TRBJ1-1,TRBV5-1,-,TRBD1,CASFPTGGPSEAFF,TGCGCCAGCTTCCCAACAGGGGGCCCAAGTGAAGCTTTCTTT
TRBJ2-7,TRBV20-1,-,-,CSARDPPRTYF,TGCAGTGCTAGAGACCCCCCGCGTACGTACTTC
TRBJ1-1,TRBV5-1,-,-,CASRPTTGAYTEAFF,TGCGCCAGCAGACCGACCACCGGGGCCTACACTGAAGCTTTCTTT
TRBJ1-1,TRBV11-3,-,-,CASSLDHRVSEAFF,TGTGCCAGCAGCTTAGATCACAGGGTGTCTGAAGCTTTCTTT
TRBJ1-5,TRBV7-9,-,-,CASSPYEEQPQHF,TGTGCCAGCAGCCCGTATGAAGAGCAGCCCCAGCATTTT
TRBJ1-1,TRBV13,-,TRBD1,CASSLIWDRGNTEAFF,TGTGCCAGCAGCCTAATTTGGGACAGGGGGAACACTGAAGCTTTCTTT
TRBJ1-4,TRBV20-1,few,-,CSASSWEKLFF,TGCAGTGCTTCGAGTTGGGAAAAACTGTTTTTT
TRBJ2-3,TRBV15,-,-,CATSRDFQGSDTQYF,TGTGCCACCAGCAGAGATTTTCAGGGGTCGGATACGCAGTATTTT
TRBJ1-5,TRBV6-5,-,-,CASGTLWGNQPQHF,TGTGCCAGCGGGACCCTCTGGGGCAATCAGCCCCAGCATTTT
TRBJ1-1,TRBV2,-,-,CASNTEKNTEAFF,TGTGCCAGCAATACAGAGAAAAACACTGAAGCTTTCTTT
TRBJ1-1,TRBV7-8,-,TRBD1,CASSQMGQLNTEAFF,TGTGCCAGCAGTCAAATGGGACAGTTGAACACTGAAGCTTTCTTT
TRBJ1-1,TRBV2,once,-,CAAGGIQRAFF,TGTGCCGCGGGTGGAATTCAGAGAGCTTTCTTT
TRBJ2-5,TRBV18,-,-,CASSRGTGEATQYF,TGTGCCAGCTCACGGGGCACAGGGGAGGCGACCCAGTACTTC
TRBJ1-2,TRBV4-1,-,TRBD1,CASSPEQGVGYTF,TGCGCCAGCAGCCCCGAACAGGGGGTCGGCTACACCTTC
TRBJ1-3,TRBV6-5,-,-,CASRGWGTGRNTIYF,TGTGCCAGCAGGGGTTGGGGTACAGGGAGGAACACCATATATTTT
TRBJ2-4,TRBV5-1,once,TRBD2,CASSFSGLARSKNIQYF,TGCGCCAGCAGCTTCTCTGGACTAGCGAGGTCCAAAAACATTCAGTACTTC
TRBJ2-1,TRBV12-3/TRBV12-4,-,-,CASSLSAGTASFF,TGTGCCAGCAGCCTCTCGGCGGGGACTGCCTCGTTCTTC
TRBJ2-5,TRBV7-3,-,TRBD2,CASSPRRGTSGSQETQYF,TGTGCCAGCAGCCCTCGGCGAGGGACTAGCGGGAGTCAAGAGACCCAGTACTTC
TRBJ2-3,TRBV5-1,-,TRBD1,CASSYTGTGADTQYF,TGCGCCAGCAGCTACACCGGGACAGGGGCAGATACGCAGTATTTT
TRBJ1-1,TRBV7-9,-,TRBD1,CASSGQPGQGILEAFF,TGTGCCAGCAGCGGGCAACCGGGACAGGGTATCCTTGAAGCTTTCTTT
TRBJ1-3,TRBV5-4,few,-,CASSSLNTIYF,TGTGCCAGCAGCTCACTAAACACCATATATTTT
TRBJ1-6,TRBV6-5,-,-,CASNLVPNSPLHF,TGTGCCAGCAACTTAGTCCCTAATTCACCCCTCCACTTT
TRBJ1-6,TRBV5-1,-,-,CASSSAERPLSPLHF,TGCGCCAGCAGCTCTGCCGAAAGGCCACTCTCACCCCTCCACTTT